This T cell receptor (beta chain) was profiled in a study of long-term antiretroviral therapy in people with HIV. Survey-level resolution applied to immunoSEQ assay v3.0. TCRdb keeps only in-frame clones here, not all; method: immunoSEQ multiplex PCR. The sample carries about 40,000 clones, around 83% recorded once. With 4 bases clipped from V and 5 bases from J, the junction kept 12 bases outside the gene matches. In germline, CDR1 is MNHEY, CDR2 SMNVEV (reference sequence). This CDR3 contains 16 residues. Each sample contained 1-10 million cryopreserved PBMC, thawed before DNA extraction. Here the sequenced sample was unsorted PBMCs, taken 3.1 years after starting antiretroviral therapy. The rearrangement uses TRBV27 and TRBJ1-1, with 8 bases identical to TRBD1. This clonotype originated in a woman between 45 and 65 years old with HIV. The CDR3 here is CASSSGTGQVGTEAFF. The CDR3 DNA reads TGTGCCAGCAGTTCCGGGACAGGACAGGTGGGAACTGAAGCTTTCTTT.